The 16 T cell receptor beta chains reported below all come from one sample, sequenced in a study of cytomegalovirus exposure and HLA in healthy donors. 13 Jbeta primers and 60 Vbeta primers were used for the PCR. Clones were sequenced by immunoSEQ multiplex PCR, and TCRdb holds only the in-frame ones, with some missing. The sample has about 230,000 clones, 77% seen once. Sequences were obtained from PBMCs. Source of these receptors: a woman in her sixties in good health and CMV-seropositive.

V is TRBV18 and J is TRBJ2-5; 7 positions match TRBD1. There are 15 residues in the CDR3. The germline V gene encodes CDR1 KGHSH and CDR2 LQKENI. Germline trimming cut 3 bases from V and 3 bases from J; bases unmatched to any gene: 7. CDR3 loop: CASSPPGQPKETQYF. The CDR3 nucleotides are TGTGCCAGCTCACCTCCGGGACAGCCTAAAGAGACCCAGTACTTC. Supplemented by reference TRBV18 and TRBJ2-5, the full variable domain reads NAGVMQNPRHLVRRRGQEARLRCSPMKGHSHVYWYRQLPEEGLKFMVYLQKENIIDESGMPKERFSAEFPKEGPSILRIQQVVRGDSAAYFCASSPPGQPKETQYFGPGTRLLVL.

This clone has a handful of counts. The chain employs TRBV10-3 and TRBJ2-7; 10 positions agree with TRBD2. Germline V gene lookup returns CDR1 ENHRY and CDR2 SYGVKD. The CDR3 spans 17 residues. V was clipped by 4 bases and J by 3 bases; unmatched bases: 12. The CDR3 loop is CAISAGLAGAPHYEQYF. The DNA for the CDR3 is TGTGCCATCAGTGCGGGCCTAGCGGGGGCCCCCCACTACGAGCAGTACTTC.

This rearrangement joins TRBV28 to TRBJ1-6, with D perhaps TRBD1 (6 bases). Per germline, CDR1 MDHEN and CDR2 SYDVKM. Trimming took 7 bases from V and 17 from J, leaving 21 bases between them. The CDR3 runs to 13 residues. The chain's CDR3 is CASITGGGQSIHF. CDR3 DNA sequence: TGTGCCAGCATCACCGGGGGGGGGCAGTCCATCCACTTT.

This CDR3 reads CASSQDGGGTEAFF. DNA of the CDR3: TGTGCCAGCAGCCAAGATGGGGGCGGCACTGAAGCTTTCTTT. The chain uses TRBV4-2 and TRBJ1-1; possibly TRBD1 for D (6 bases). The V end was cut by 0 bases, the J end by 4 bases, with 9 bases between. This CDR3 has 14 amino acids. Germline-derived CDR1 and CDR2 are LGHNA and YNFKEQ.

This chain connects TRBV6-6 to TRBJ2-3; possibly TRBD1 for D (6 bases). Trimming stripped 2 bases from V and 3 bases from J, with 9 bases between. This CDR3 contains 14 residues. The germline V gene has CDR1 MNHNY and CDR2 SVGAGI (reference sequence). CDR3 DNA: TGTGCCAGCAGTTACCGGGACACAACAGATACGCAGTATTTT. Amino acids: CASSYRDTTDTQYF.

The gene calls are TRBV19 and TRBJ2-2; no reliable D call. The CDR3 extends over 15 amino acids. V lost 7 bases, J lost 4 bases, and 16 bases lay in between. Germline CDR1 LNHDA, CDR2 SQIVND (reference sequence). DNA for the CDR3: TGTGCCAGTACCCTAGAAAGGATAGGCACCGGGGAGCTGTTTTTT. Amino acids: CASTLERIGTGELFF.

This clone is classed as medium-sized (0.01 to 0.1%). The rearrangement uses TRBV6-4 and TRBJ2-2, with TRBD1 matching 7 bases. CDR3 size: 15 residues. Germline values: CDR1 MRHNA, CDR2 SNTAGT. V trimming: 3 bases; J trimming: 4 bases; junction bases outside the gene matches: 5. The CDR3 DNA follows: TGTGCCAGCAGTGAAGCGACAGGGACCACCGGGGAGCTGTTTTTT. Its protein product is CASSEATGTTGELFF.

The genes are TRBV5-6 and TRBJ1-4; maybe TRBD1 (5 bases). CDR1 is SGHDT, CDR2 YYEEEE, per germline. This CDR3 has 14 amino acids. V lost 3 bases and J lost 8, with 14 bases in between. This CDR3 reads CASSWRGAAEKLFF. CDR3 in DNA: TGTGCCAGCAGCTGGCGGGGCGCAGCCGAAAAACTGTTTTTT.

The chain combines TRBV7-9 with TRBJ1-3; TRBD1 matches 9 bases. This CDR3 spans 16 amino acids. Germline CDR1 is SEHNR and CDR2 is FQNEAQ (reference sequence). The V segment lost 6 bases and the J segment 3 bases; nucleotides outside the gene matches: 9. CDR3 region: CASSELTGGDGNTIYF. The CDR3 region has the DNA TGTGCCAGCAGTGAACTAACAGGGGGCGATGGAAACACCATATATTTT.

The J gene is TRBJ1-1, the V gene TRBV29-1; 7 nucleotides align to TRBD1. Germline CDR1 is SQVTM and CDR2 is ANQGSEA. CDR3 length: 13 residues. The V and J ends lost 1 base and 6 bases, in that order; junction bases with no gene match: 5. CDR3 DNA sequence: TGCAGCGTTGAAGCCCCGGGGACAGCTGAAGCTTTCTTT. Translation: CSVEAPGTAEAFF.

This sequence joins TRBV6-6 and TRBJ1-1; unclear D gene. The ends were cut back, 4 bases at V and 3 bases at J, with 18 bases in the middle. This CDR3 region has 16 residues. Germline lookup yields CDR1 MNHNY and CDR2 SVGAGI (reference sequence). The CDR3 nucleotides read TGTGCCAGCAGTTCCGCGGGCATGGAAGAGCACACTGAAGCTTTCTTT. Translation gives CASSSAGMEEHTEAFF.

The V and J genes are TRBV28 and TRBJ1-5; unclear D gene. The germline V and J ends were trimmed by 5 bases and 1 base, with 12 bases remaining between them. Germline assignment: CDR1 MDHEN and CDR2 SYDVKM. The CDR3 is 15 amino acids. The CDR3 DNA reads as TGTGCCAGCAGTCTAAGAAGTATAAGCAATCAGCCCCAGCATTTT. It codes for CASSLRSISNQPQHF.

The chain couples TRBV18 to TRBJ1-1; D is perhaps TRBD1 (5 bases). V lost 6 bases to trimming and J lost 7 bases, with 18 bases between them. CDR3 length equals 14 residues. CDR1 is KGHSH and CDR2 is LQKENI in the germline V gene. Here the CDR3 DNA reads TGTGCCAGCTCCCTTACCCAGGGAGGGAATGAAGCTTTCTTT. Encoded protein: CASSLTQGGNEAFF.

The chain links TRBV10-2 to TRBJ2-1; 11 bases fit TRBD1. CDR3 length: 13 residues. CDR1 and CDR2 from the germline V gene are WSHSY and SAAADI. The V and J ends lost 6 bases and 7 bases, in that order; junction bases with no gene match: 2. DNA of the CDR3: TGCGCCAGCAGGGGACAGGGGGTGAATGAGCAGTTCTTC. This translates into CASRGQGVNEQFF.

The chain couples TRBV10-3 to TRBJ2-1; 8 positions agree with TRBD2. The V gene end was trimmed by 4 bases and the J gene end by 8 bases; junction bases not matched to a gene: 1. The CDR3 has 12 amino acids. The germline V gene has CDR1 ENHRY and CDR2 SYGVKD. CDR3 in amino acids: CAISGRGDEQFF. Here the CDR3 DNA reads TGTGCCATCAGTGGGCGGGGGGATGAGCAGTTCTTC.

This clone came up a few times. The genes are TRBV5-6 and TRBJ1-1; D remains ambiguous. Per germline, CDR1 SGHDT and CDR2 YYEEEE. The CDR3 runs to 16 residues. Trimming stripped 4 bases from V and 4 bases from J, with 20 bases between. For the CDR3, the DNA is TGTGCCAGCAGCACAAACAGTTGGGTGATTAGCACTGAAGCTTTCTTT. Translation gives CASSTNSWVISTEAFF.